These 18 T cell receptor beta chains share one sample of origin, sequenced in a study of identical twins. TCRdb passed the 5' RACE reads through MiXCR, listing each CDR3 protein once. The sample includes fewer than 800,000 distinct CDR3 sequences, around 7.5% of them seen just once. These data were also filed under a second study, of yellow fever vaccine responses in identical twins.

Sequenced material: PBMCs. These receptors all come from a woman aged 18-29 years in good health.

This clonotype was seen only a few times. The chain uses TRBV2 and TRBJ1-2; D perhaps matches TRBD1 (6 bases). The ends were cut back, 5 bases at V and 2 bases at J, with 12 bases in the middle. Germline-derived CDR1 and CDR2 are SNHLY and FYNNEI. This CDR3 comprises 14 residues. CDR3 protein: CASSYRDKNYGYTF. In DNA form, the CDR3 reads TGTGCCAGCAGTTACCGGGACAAAAACTATGGCTACACCTTC.

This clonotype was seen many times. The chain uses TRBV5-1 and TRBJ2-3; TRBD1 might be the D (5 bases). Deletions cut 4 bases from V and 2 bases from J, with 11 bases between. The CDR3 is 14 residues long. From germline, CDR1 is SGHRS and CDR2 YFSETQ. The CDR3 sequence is CASSPGHNTDTQYF. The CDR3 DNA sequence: TGCGCCAGCAGCCCAGGACATAACACAGATACGCAGTATTTT.

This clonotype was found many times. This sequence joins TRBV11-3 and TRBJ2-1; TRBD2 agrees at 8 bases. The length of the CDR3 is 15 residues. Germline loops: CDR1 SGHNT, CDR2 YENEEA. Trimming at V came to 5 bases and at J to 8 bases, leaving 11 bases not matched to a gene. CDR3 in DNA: TGTGCCAGCAGCGGCAGTAGCGGGACCATGGATGAGCAGTTCTTC. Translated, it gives CASSGSSGTMDEQFF.

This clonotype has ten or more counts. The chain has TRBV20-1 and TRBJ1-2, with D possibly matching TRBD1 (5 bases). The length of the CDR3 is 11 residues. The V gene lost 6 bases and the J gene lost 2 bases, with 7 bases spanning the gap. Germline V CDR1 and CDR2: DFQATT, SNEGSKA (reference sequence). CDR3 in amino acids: CSAGTNYGYTF. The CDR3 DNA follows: TGCAGTGCAGGGACCAACTATGGCTACACCTTC.

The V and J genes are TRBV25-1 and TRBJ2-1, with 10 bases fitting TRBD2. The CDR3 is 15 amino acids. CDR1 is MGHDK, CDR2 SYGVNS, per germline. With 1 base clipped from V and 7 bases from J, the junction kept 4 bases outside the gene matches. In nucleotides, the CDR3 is TGTGCCAGCAGTGAATCGCTAGCGGGAGTAAATGAGCAGTTCTTC. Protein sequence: CASSESLAGVNEQFF.

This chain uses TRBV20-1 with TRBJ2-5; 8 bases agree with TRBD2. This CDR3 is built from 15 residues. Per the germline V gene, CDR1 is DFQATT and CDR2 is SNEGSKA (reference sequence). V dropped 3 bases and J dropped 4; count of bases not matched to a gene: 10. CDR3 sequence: CSASLGLAGLETQYF. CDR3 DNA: TGCAGTGCTAGTCTCGGCCTAGCGGGTTTAGAGACCCAGTACTTC.

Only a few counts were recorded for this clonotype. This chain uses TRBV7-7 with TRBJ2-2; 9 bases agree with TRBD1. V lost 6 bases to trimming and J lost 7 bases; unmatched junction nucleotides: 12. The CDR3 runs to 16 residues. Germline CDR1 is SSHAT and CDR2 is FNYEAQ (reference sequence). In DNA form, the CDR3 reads TGTGCCAGCAGAAAAGGGACAGGGAACAGTGGCGGGGAGCTGTTTTTT. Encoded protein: CASRKGTGNSGGELFF.

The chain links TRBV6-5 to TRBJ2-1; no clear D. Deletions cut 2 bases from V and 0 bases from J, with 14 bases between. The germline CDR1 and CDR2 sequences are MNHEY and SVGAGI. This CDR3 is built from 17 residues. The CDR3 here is CASSYGFWVSSYNEQFF. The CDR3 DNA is TGTGCCAGCAGTTACGGGTTTTGGGTTAGCTCCTACAATGAGCAGTTCTTC.

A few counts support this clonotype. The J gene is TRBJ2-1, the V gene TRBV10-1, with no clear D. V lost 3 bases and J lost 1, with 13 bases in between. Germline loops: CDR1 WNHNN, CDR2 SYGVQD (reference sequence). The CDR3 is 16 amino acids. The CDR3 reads CASSDAAMGSYNEQFF. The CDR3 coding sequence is TGCGCCAGCAGTGATGCGGCTATGGGGTCCTACAATGAGCAGTTCTTC.

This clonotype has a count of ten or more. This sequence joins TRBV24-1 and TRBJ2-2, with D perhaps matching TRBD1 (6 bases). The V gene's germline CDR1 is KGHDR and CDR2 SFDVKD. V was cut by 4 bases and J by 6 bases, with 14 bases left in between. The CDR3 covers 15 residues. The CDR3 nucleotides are TGTGCCACCAGTGAGCCCGGACAGTTTCCCGGGGAGCTGTTTTTT. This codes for CATSEPGQFPGELFF.

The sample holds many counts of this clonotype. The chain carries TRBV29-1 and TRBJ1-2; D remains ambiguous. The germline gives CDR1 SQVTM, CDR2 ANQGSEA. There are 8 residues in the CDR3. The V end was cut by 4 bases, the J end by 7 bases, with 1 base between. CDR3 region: CSVGGYTF. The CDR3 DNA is TGCAGCGTTGGTGGCTACACCTTC.

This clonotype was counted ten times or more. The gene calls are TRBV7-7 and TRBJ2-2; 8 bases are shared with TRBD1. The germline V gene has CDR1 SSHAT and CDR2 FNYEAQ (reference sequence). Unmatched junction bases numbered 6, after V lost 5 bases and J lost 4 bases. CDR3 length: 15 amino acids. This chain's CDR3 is CASSIGQGSTGELFF. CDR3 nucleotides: TGTGCCAGCAGCATAGGACAGGGATCCACCGGGGAGCTGTTTTTT.

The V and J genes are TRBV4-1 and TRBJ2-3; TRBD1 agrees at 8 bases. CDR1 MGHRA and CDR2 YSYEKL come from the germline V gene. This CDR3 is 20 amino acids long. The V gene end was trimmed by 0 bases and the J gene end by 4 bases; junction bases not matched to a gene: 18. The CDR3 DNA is TGCGCCAGCAGCCAAGATTCGCCTGGACAGGGAGTTTTTGTGGCAGATACGCAGTATTTT. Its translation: CASSQDSPGQGVFVADTQYF.

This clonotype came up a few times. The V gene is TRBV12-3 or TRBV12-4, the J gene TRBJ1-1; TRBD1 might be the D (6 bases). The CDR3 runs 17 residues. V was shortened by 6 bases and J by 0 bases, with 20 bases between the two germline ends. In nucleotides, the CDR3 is TGTGCCAGCAGGTCCCGGGACAACAAAGGGTTGAACACTGAAGCTTTCTTT. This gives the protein CASRSRDNKGLNTEAFF.

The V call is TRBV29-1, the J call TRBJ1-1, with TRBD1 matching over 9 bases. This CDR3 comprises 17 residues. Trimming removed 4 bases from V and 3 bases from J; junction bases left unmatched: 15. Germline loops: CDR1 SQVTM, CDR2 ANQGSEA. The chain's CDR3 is CSVGGLDRGKKDTEAFF. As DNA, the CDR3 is TGCAGCGTTGGGGGTTTAGACAGGGGGAAAAAGGACACTGAAGCTTTCTTT. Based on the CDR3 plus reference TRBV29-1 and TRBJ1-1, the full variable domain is SAVISQKPSRDICQRGTSLTIQCQVDSQVTMMFWYRQQPGQSLTLIATANQGSEATYESGFVIDKFPISRPNLTFSTLTVSNMSPEDSSIYLCSVGGLDRGKKDTEAFFGQGTRLTVV.

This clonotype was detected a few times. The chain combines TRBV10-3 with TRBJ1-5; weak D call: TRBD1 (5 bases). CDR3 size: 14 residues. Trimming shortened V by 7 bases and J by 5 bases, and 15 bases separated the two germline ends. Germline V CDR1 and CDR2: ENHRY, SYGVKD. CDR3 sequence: CAITNGSGHQPQHF. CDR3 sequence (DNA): TGTGCCATCACTAACGGATCGGGGCATCAGCCCCAGCATTTT.

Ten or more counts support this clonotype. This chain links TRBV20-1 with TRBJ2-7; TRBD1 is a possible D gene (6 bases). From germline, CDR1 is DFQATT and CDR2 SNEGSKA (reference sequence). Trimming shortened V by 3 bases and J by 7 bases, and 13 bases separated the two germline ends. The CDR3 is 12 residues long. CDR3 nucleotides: TGCAGTGCTAGGAGGTCAGGGGTTGAGCAGTACTTC. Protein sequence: CSARRSGVEQYF.

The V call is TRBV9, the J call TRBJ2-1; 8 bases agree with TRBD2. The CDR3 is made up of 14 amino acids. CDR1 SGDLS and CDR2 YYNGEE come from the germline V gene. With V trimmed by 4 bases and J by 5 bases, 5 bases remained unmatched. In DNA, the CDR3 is TGTGCCAGCAGCACAAGGGGACTAGACAATGAGCAGTTCTTC. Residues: CASSTRGLDNEQFF.